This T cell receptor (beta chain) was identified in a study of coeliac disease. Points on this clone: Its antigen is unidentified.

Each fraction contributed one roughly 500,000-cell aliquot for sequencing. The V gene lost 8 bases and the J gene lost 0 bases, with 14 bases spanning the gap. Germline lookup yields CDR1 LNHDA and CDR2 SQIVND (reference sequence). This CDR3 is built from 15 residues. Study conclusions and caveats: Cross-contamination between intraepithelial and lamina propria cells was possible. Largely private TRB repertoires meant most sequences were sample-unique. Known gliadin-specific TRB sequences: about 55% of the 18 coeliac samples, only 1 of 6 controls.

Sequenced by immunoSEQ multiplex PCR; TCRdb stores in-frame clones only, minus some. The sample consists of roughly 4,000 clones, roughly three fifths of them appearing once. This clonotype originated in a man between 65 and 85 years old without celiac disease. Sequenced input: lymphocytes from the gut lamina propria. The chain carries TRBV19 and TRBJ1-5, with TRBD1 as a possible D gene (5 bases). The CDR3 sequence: CASSGLPYSNQPQHF. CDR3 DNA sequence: TGTGCCAGTTCAGGGCTCCCCTATAGCAATCAGCCCCAGCATTTT.